These T cell receptor beta chains were read from a single sample in a study of T cells after yellow fever vaccination. One entry per CDR3 protein results from TCRdb running MiXCR on the 5' RACE reads. The repertoire holds 50,000 to 65,000 distinct CDR3 sequences, with 6.5% to 8.5% as singletons. The sample here was CD8+ T cells not binding an NS4B(214-222) dextramer, sorted from PBMCs, taken roughly 45 days after the first yellow fever vaccination. The receptors here all came from a man in his late teens or twenties who received the YFV17D yellow fever vaccine. Both conserved end residues are trimmed from each CDR3.

>TRBV7-6|TRBJ2-2
ASSLVGESGELF
>TRBV29-1|TRBJ2-1
SGTYNEQF
>TRBV6-4|TRBJ2-6
ASSEGQFASGANVLT
>TRBV6-5|TRBJ2-6
ASSLGKGGGANVLT
>TRBV11-2|TRBJ1-2
ASSLRRGGQFGYT
>TRBV7-8|TRBJ2-2
ASSQGLPGELF
>TRBV14|TRBJ2-1
ASRPTDSSSYNEQF
>TRBV7-2|TRBJ2-7
ASRNRGQGAYEQY
>TRBV6-5|TRBJ2-3
ASSYGGRGGTDTQY
>TRBV6-6|TRBJ2-5
ASLGRQETQY
>TRBV28|TRBJ1-2
ASRSPRIYT
>TRBV29-1|TRBJ1-1
SAGEGARNTEAF
>TRBV4-3|TRBJ2-1
ASSRGGGNEQF
>TRBV7-2|TRBJ2-1
ASRLDRGHYNEQF
>TRBV9|TRBJ1-2
ASRDNYGYT
>TRBV3-1|TRBJ2-7
ASSQAGDSQYEQY
>TRBV3-1|TRBJ2-2
ASSLRGRVSNTGELF
>TRBV5-5|TRBJ2-4
ASSLTSGETLAKNIQY
>TRBV12-3/TRBV12-4|TRBJ1-5
ASSLEGGSNQPQH
>TRBV6-2/TRBV6-3|TRBJ2-7
ASSPDLYEQY
>TRBV2|TRBJ1-4
ASSEALGVEKLF
>TRBV7-6|TRBJ2-1
ASSMRGYYNEQF
>TRBV6-1|TRBJ2-7
ASRDRSPYEQY
>TRBV5-6|TRBJ2-2
ASSPPAGELF
>TRBV27|TRBJ2-5
ASSLSRGQETQY
>TRBV5-1|TRBJ2-5
ASRYSGETQY
>TRBV5-5|TRBJ2-1
ASSLEADYNEQF
>TRBV5-1|TRBJ2-5
ASSLGLAGGQSAETQY
>TRBV7-9|TRBJ2-2
ASSTRTGENTGELF
>TRBV20-1|TRBJ2-3
CARDMGSGVTDTQY
>TRBV7-3|TRBJ1-2
ASSSTGPGGREVGYGYT
>TRBV5-1|TRBJ1-1
ASSWTDYTEAF
>TRBV7-9|TRBJ1-2
ASSFGRAGYGYT
>TRBV11-2|TRBJ2-1
ASSLEATSYNEQF
>TRBV29-1|TRBJ2-3
SVWFSERTDTQY
>TRBV7-3|TRBJ2-1
ASSLGQGLVNEQF
>TRBV4-3|TRBJ2-1
ASSREIGQGDEQF
>TRBV7-8|TRBJ2-3
ASSLVGLHVRTDTQY
>TRBV5-1|TRBJ1-5
ASSLGGSDSNQPQH
>TRBV13|TRBJ2-2
ASSWRGAGTGELF
>TRBV5-5|TRBJ2-2
AGSLTQGANTGELF
>TRBV29-1|TRBJ1-1
SAPLTGNTEAF
>TRBV9|TRBJ2-1
ASSAGTAGRNEQF
>TRBV10-3|TRBJ2-1
AISGQYNEQF
>TRBV5-1|TRBJ1-5
ASSVGLEHQPQH